A single sample gave rise to the 26 T cell receptor beta chains below, sequenced in a study of blood T cell repertoires in COVID-19. Using immunoSEQ multiplex PCR, the repertoire was profiled, and TCRdb retains in-frame clones only, with some absent. The table records 150,000 to 200,000 clones, under 90% of them present only once. The sequencing sample was made of peripheral blood. These receptor sequences come from an elderly woman with acute or convalescent COVID-19.

The chain recombines TRBV10-2 with TRBJ2-3; D is uncertain. V lost 4 bases, J lost 2 bases, and 19 bases lay in between. Germline-derived CDR1 and CDR2 are WSHSY and SAAADI. The CDR3 extends over 17 amino acids. In DNA, the CDR3 is TGCGCCAGCAGTGGCGGTTTTTTGGTCGGAACCACAGATACGCAGTATTTT. Translating gives CASSGGFLVGTTDTQYF.

This chain's CDR3 is CASSYTTYNEQFF. As DNA, the CDR3 is TGTGCCAGCAGTTACACTACCTACAATGAGCAGTTCTTC. This chain links TRBV27 with TRBJ2-1; D not resolved. V was shortened by 4 bases and J by 2 bases, with 6 bases between the two germline ends. The germline CDR1 and CDR2 sequences are MNHEY and SMNVEV (reference sequence). The CDR3 length is 13 residues.

This clone has just one count. The genes are TRBV28 and TRBJ1-3; D is ambiguous. V was cut by 5 bases and J by 1 base, with 9 bases left in between. Germline CDR1 MDHEN, CDR2 SYDVKM. This CDR3 spans 14 amino acids. In DNA, the CDR3 is TGTGCCAGCAGTCTGACACCTTCTGGAAACACCATATATTTT. Its translation: CASSLTPSGNTIYF.

V and J are TRBV18 and TRBJ1-2, with 7 bases lining up with TRBD1. J was trimmed by 2 bases and V by 3 bases; bases with no gene match: 12. Germline CDR1 is KGHSH and CDR2 is LQKENI. CDR3 length equals 17 residues. The CDR3 reads CASSPIHIGGANYGYTF. The DNA of the CDR3 is TGTGCCAGCTCACCGATCCATATAGGGGGCGCAAACTATGGCTACACCTTC.

The V and J genes are TRBV5-1 and TRBJ2-7, with 10 positions matching TRBD2. Germline lookup yields CDR1 SGHRS and CDR2 YFSETQ. The junction had 4 bases not matched to a gene; V was cut back by 3 bases and J by 1 base. The CDR3 sequence is 15 residues long. The CDR3 sequence is CASSSSGRISYEQYF. The CDR3 DNA reads as TGCGCCAGCAGCTCTAGCGGGAGAATTTCCTACGAGCAGTACTTC.

The CDR3 region has the DNA TGCGCCAGCAACTCCCCTAGCGGGGGGTGGGCCGGGGAGCTGTTTTTT. This gives the protein CASNSPSGGWAGELFF. The rearrangement links TRBV10-2 to TRBJ2-2, with TRBD2 matching 11 bases. The germline V gene has CDR1 WSHSY and CDR2 SAAADI. The CDR3 is 16 residues long. Trimming cost V 7 bases and J 6 bases; bases outside gene matches: 10.

The rearrangement joins TRBV3-1 (or the pseudogene TRBV3-2) to TRBJ2-3, with 7 nucleotides matching TRBD2. The CDR3 runs to 15 residues. CDR1 is LGHDT and CDR2 is YNNKEL in the germline V gene (reference sequence). Trimming cost V 8 bases and J 4 bases; bases outside gene matches: 12. In DNA, the CDR3 is TGTGCCAGCGGACTCGAGGGAGGGCGGTCAGATACGCAGTATTTT. Residues: CASGLEGGRSDTQYF.

The chain is built from TRBV28 and TRBJ1-1; 9 positions match TRBD1. Germline CDR1 and CDR2: MDHEN and SYDVKM. V lost 6 bases, J lost 0 bases, and 14 bases stayed unmatched. The CDR3 has 18 amino acids. The CDR3 coding sequence is TGTGCCAGCAGCTTTGCGACAGGGGGGTTGCTATTGAACACTGAAGCTTTCTTT. Amino acid sequence: CASSFATGGLLLNTEAFF.

The chain employs TRBV6-6 and TRBJ1-2; no clear D gene. Germline CDR1 and CDR2: MNHNY and SVGAGI (reference sequence). Trimming cost V 7 bases and J 8 bases, with 14 bases left between them. The CDR3 has 12 amino acids. Here the CDR3 DNA reads TGTGCCAGCACTATACCGGGTCTCGGCTACACCTTC. As protein: CASTIPGLGYTF.

CDR3 region: CASSSRDRVTDTQYF. The CDR3 bases are TGTGCCAGCAGCTCCCGGGACAGGGTAACAGATACGCAGTATTTT. The rearrangement uses TRBV7-9 and TRBJ2-3; TRBD1 agrees at 9 bases. The junction had 5 bases not matched to a gene; V was cut back by 4 bases and J by 3 bases. Per the germline V gene, CDR1 is SEHNR and CDR2 is FQNEAQ (reference sequence). The CDR3 is made up of 15 amino acids.

V is TRBV12-3 or TRBV12-4 and J is TRBJ2-3; 8 positions agree with TRBD1. The CDR3 loop spans 13 amino acids. V dropped 6 bases and J dropped 4; count of bases not matched to a gene: 3. The CDR3 DNA follows: TGTGCCAGCAGACGACAGGGGTCAGATACGCAGTATTTT. Translating gives CASRRQGSDTQYF.

The chain joins TRBV10-3 to TRBJ1-5, with TRBD1 matching 11 bases. CDR1 and CDR2 from the germline V gene are ENHRY and SYGVKD. There are 18 residues in the CDR3. V lost 2 bases and J lost 3; bases outside the gene matches: 9. The DNA of the CDR3 is TGTGCCATCAGTGAGGGACAGGGGGCATCCACCATCAATCAGCCCCAGCATTTT. It specifies CAISEGQGASTINQPQHF.

The rearrangement uses TRBV18 and TRBJ1-1; tentatively, D is TRBD1 (6 bases). The CDR3 has 13 residues. The V end was cut by 1 base, the J end by 4 bases, with 7 bases between. The germline CDR1 and CDR2 sequences are KGHSH and LQKENI. The CDR3 is CASSPLQGTEAFF. The CDR3 DNA is TGTGCCAGCTCACCACTACAGGGCACTGAAGCTTTCTTT.

The chain carries TRBV20-1 and TRBJ1-2; 9 nucleotides line up with TRBD1. Losses at the gene ends were 7 bases for V and 10 bases for J; bases not matched to a gene: 7. Germline CDR1 DFQATT, CDR2 SNEGSKA (reference sequence). The CDR3 loop spans 11 amino acids. CDR3 loop: CSVYRQGDYTF. CDR3 DNA: TGCAGTGTCTACAGACAGGGGGACTACACCTTC.

The chain joins TRBV6-4 to TRBJ1-1; TRBD1 matches 9 bases. J gave up 5 bases and V 4 bases, and 8 bases lay outside the gene matches. CDR1 MRHNA and CDR2 SNTAGT come from the germline V gene. The CDR3 length is 15 residues. The CDR3 protein is CASSAGTGRATEAFF. CDR3 DNA sequence: TGTGCCAGCAGTGCCGGGACAGGGCGGGCGACTGAAGCTTTCTTT.

This chain connects TRBV6-5 to TRBJ2-7, with 7 nucleotides matching TRBD1. The CDR3 is made up of 16 amino acids. The V segment lost 2 bases and the J segment 2 bases; nucleotides outside the gene matches: 9. Germline CDR1 reads MNHEY; CDR2 reads SVGAGI. CDR3 sequence: CASSYAPGTATYEQYF. The CDR3 DNA follows: TGTGCCAGCAGTTACGCCCCCGGGACAGCAACCTACGAGCAGTACTTC.

The chain has TRBV5-8 and TRBJ1-5, with 9 nucleotides matching TRBD1. The V segment lost 2 bases and the J segment 2 bases; nucleotides outside the gene matches: 8. The CDR3 is made up of 17 amino acids. Germline V CDR1 and CDR2: SGHTS, YDEGEE. Written as DNA, the CDR3 is TGTGCCAGCAGCTTTCATGGGACAGGGAGCCGCAATCAGCCCCAGCATTTT. It encodes CASSFHGTGSRNQPQHF.

Regarding this clone: Different DNA sequences within this sample yield the same CDR3. The rearrangement joins TRBV19 to TRBJ2-5; D possibly matches TRBD1 or TRBD2 (6 bases each). CDR1 and CDR2 (germline): LNHDA, SQIVND (reference sequence). Trimming shortened V by 5 bases and J by 4 bases, and 11 bases separated the two germline ends. The CDR3 spans 13 residues. The CDR3 here is CASSLGGPETQYF. The CDR3 nucleotides read TGTGCCAGTAGTCTAGGGGGGCCAGAGACCCAGTACTTC.

Only a few counts were recorded for this clone. The chain is built from TRBV2 and TRBJ2-4, with 11 bases identical to TRBD2. The CDR3 extends over 18 amino acids. Trimming at V came to 7 bases and at J to 1 base, leaving 12 bases not matched to a gene. Germline CDR1 reads SNHLY; CDR2 reads FYNNEI. DNA of the CDR3: TGTGCCAGCAAGAGGACTAGCGGGCTCGGCGTGGCCAAAAACATTCAGTACTTC. Residues: CASKRTSGLGVAKNIQYF.

Turning to this clone: Other nucleotide sequences from this sample produce the same CDR3. The J gene is TRBJ2-7, the V gene TRBV27, with a tentative D call TRBD2 (6 bases). Trimming removed 5 bases at V and 3 bases at J, with 14 bases between. The CDR3 runs to 14 residues. Germline assignment: CDR1 MNHEY and CDR2 SMNVEV (reference sequence). In nucleotides, the CDR3 is TGTGCCAGCAGTCCACCGGGACTTCACTACGAGCAGTACTTC. Its translation: CASSPPGLHYEQYF.

This rearrangement joins TRBV6-5 to TRBJ1-1; 7 bases line up with TRBD1. Trimming removed 5 bases from V and 5 bases from J; junction bases left unmatched: 8. This CDR3 is 14 amino acids long. The germline CDR1 and CDR2 sequences are MNHEY and SVGAGI. The CDR3 protein is CASSKQGLGTEAFF. The CDR3 region has the DNA TGTGCCAGCAGTAAACAGGGGTTGGGTACTGAAGCTTTCTTT.

On this clone itself: This sample includes further DNA sequences coding for the same CDR3. J is TRBJ2-1 and V is TRBV5-1; 9 bases agree with TRBD2. The ends lost 1 base at V and 7 bases at J; junction bases unmatched: 6. Germline-derived CDR1 and CDR2 are SGHRS and YFSETQ. There are 15 residues in the CDR3. The CDR3 reads CASSLRGGAGNEQFF. CDR3 DNA sequence: TGCGCCAGCAGCTTGCGCGGGGGGGCCGGGAATGAGCAGTTCTTC.

V usage is TRBV5-4 and J usage is TRBJ2-7; D is perhaps TRBD1 (6 bases). Germline V lookup: CDR1 SGHNT, CDR2 YYREEE (reference sequence). V was pared by 2 bases and J by 3 bases, with 12 bases between. CDR3 length: 14 amino acids. CDR3 sequence reads: CASSFSGTLYEQYF. The DNA for the CDR3 is TGTGCCAGCAGCTTCTCGGGGACACTCTACGAGCAGTACTTC.

The V call is TRBV2, the J call TRBJ2-5; 11 bases are a match to TRBD1. This CDR3 region has 17 residues. V lost 4 bases to trimming and J lost 5 bases; unmatched junction nucleotides: 12. Germline V gene lookup returns CDR1 SNHLY and CDR2 FYNNEI. The DNA for the CDR3 is TGTGCCAGCAGTGGGGGACAGGGGGTACGAAGAGGTGAGACCCAGTACTTC. Its protein is CASSGGQGVRRGETQYF.

This chain uses TRBV9 with TRBJ1-1; tentatively, D is TRBD1 (6 bases). The V and J ends lost 4 bases and 4 bases respectively, with 14 bases between them. Germline CDR1 and CDR2: SGDLS and YYNGEE. The CDR3 length is 14 residues. CDR3 sequence: CASSLWTEGTEAFF. In nucleotides, the CDR3 is TGTGCCAGCAGCCTGTGGACAGAGGGCACTGAAGCTTTCTTT. Complete variable domain (other parts from reference TRBV9 and TRBJ1-1): DSGVTQTPKHLITATGQRVTLRCSPRSGDLSVYWYQQSLDQGLQFLIQYYNGEERAKGNILERFSAQQFPDLHSELNLSSLELGDSALYFCASSLWTEGTEAFFGQGTRLTVV.

This chain joins TRBV5-4 and TRBJ2-6; D unclear. The germline gives CDR1 SGHNT, CDR2 YYREEE (reference sequence). V dropped 1 base and J dropped 0 bases, with 11 bases sitting between them. CDR3 length: 17 amino acids. This CDR3 reads CASSLTAFRSGANVLTF. CDR3 sequence (DNA): TGTGCCAGCAGCTTGACAGCCTTCCGCTCTGGGGCCAACGTCCTGACTTTC.